Listed here is a single TCR beta chain. The target antigen is unknown. The data stem from a study of T cell repertoires in cytomegalovirus infection. About the study: CMV epitopes that were recently identified and HLA-C-restricted were used alongside well-studied HLA-B-restricted ones. Indications of both CMV infection and matching HLA type were provided by public TCR beta signatures.

TCRdb reanalysed the reads using MiXCR and keeps one entry per CDR3 protein. In the table there are around 95,000 distinct CDR3 sequences, approximately 30% of which are singletons. The ends were cut back, 5 bases at V and 0 bases at J, with 20 bases in the middle. The germline gives CDR1 SGHVS, CDR2 FQNEAQ. The CDR3 runs to 18 residues. The source material was CD8+ T cells from cultured PBMCs, sampled from culture after CMV antigen stimulation. This receptor was obtained from a human donor in good health (CMV status not recorded). Some clones in this sample may be carry-over from other donors' samples. The genes are TRBV7-8 and TRBJ2-1; D perhaps matches TRBD2 (7 bases). The CDR3 sequence is CASSPSRGGTSSYNEQFF. As DNA, the CDR3 is TGTGCCAGCAGCCCCTCGAGGGGGGGCACATCCTCCTACAATGAGCAGTTCTTC.